Shown below are 25 T cell receptor beta chains from a single sample sequenced in a study of T cell responses to AZD1222 COVID-19 vaccine (dated by TCRdb to the early 2020s). Interpreted using the paper, the time point label stands for: about 28 days (+/-7) after the second vaccine dose. Library preparation used the immunoSEQ multiplex PCR assay. The table was pulled from immuneACCESS by TCRdb, which kept in-frame rearrangements only. Such tables lose some clones; where checked, under half of the loss comes from unresolved V genes, and the rest has no known cause. This sample is represented by 150,000 to 200,000 clones; around 94% of them were singletons. Jointly, the top ten make up roughly 1.7% of the sample. Sample: peripheral blood, taken 28 days after the second AZD1222 dose. The receptors originated from an adult who received the AZD1222 COVID-19 vaccine.

The CDR3 nucleotides are TGCGCCAGCAGTGACCTCGGACAGCCGACTACCTACGAGCAGTACTTC. Amino acids: CASSDLGQPTTYEQYF. The V gene is TRBV10-1, the J gene TRBJ2-7; perhaps TRBD1 as D (6 bases). This CDR3 has 16 amino acids. Per the germline V gene, CDR1 is WNHNN and CDR2 is SYGVQD (reference sequence). V was cut by 3 bases and J by 2 bases, with 17 bases left in between.

CDR3 residues: CASSFQDRGRAGELFF. The DNA of the CDR3 is TGTGCCAGCAGTTTTCAGGACAGGGGGCGCGCCGGGGAGCTGTTTTTT. The chain recombines TRBV28 with TRBJ2-2, with 11 bases that match TRBD1. The V segment lost 3 bases and the J segment 6 bases; nucleotides outside the gene matches: 6. The CDR3 is 16 amino acids. CDR1 is MDHEN and CDR2 is SYDVKM in the germline V gene.

This chain joins TRBV6-5 and TRBJ1-2, with TRBD1 identical over 10 bases. CDR1 is MNHEY, CDR2 SVGAGI, per germline. V shed 6 bases and J 10 bases; nucleotides not matched to a gene: 8. The CDR3 has 13 amino acids. This CDR3 reads CASSPGQGDFYTF. The CDR3 region has the DNA TGTGCCAGCAGCCCCGGACAGGGGGACTTCTACACCTTC.

CDR3 in DNA: TGTGCCAGCAGCTTGAACATTGGCGGTCAGAGAAAGTTCTTC. Residues: CASSLNIGGQRKFF. V usage is TRBV5-4 and J usage is TRBJ2-1; D gene uncertain. CDR3 length: 14 residues. Germline loops: CDR1 SGHNT, CDR2 YYREEE (reference sequence). The V gene lost 1 base and the J gene lost 14 bases, with 19 bases spanning the gap.

The J gene is TRBJ1-1, the V gene TRBV19; 8 nucleotides match TRBD1. CDR1 is LNHDA, CDR2 SQIVND, per germline (reference sequence). CDR3 length equals 14 residues. J lost 1 base, V lost 5 bases, and 3 bases had no gene match. The CDR3 loop is CASSAGGPNTEAFF. CDR3 sequence (DNA): TGTGCCAGTAGTGCAGGGGGCCCGAACACTGAAGCTTTCTTT.

The chain couples TRBV5-6 to TRBJ1-4; unclear D gene. Trimming took 2 bases from V and 4 from J, leaving 12 bases between them. Germline CDR1 SGHDT, CDR2 YYEEEE. This CDR3 has 15 amino acids. CDR3 DNA sequence: TGTGCCAGCAGCTTTAAATGGCTTGGTAATGAAAAACTGTTTTTT. Translating it yields CASSFKWLGNEKLFF.

The chain has TRBV5-1 and TRBJ2-7, with 8 bases lining up with TRBD2. Germline CDR1 is SGHRS and CDR2 is YFSETQ. J gave up 2 bases and V 0 bases, and 7 bases lay outside the gene matches. The CDR3 is 16 amino acids. The CDR3 loop is CASSLENPGLAYEQYF. CDR3 DNA: TGCGCCAGCAGCTTGGAGAACCCGGGACTAGCCTACGAGCAGTACTTC.

The CDR3: CASSPGGNTEAFF. CDR3 sequence (DNA): TGTGCCAGTAGTCCCGGGGGGAACACTGAAGCTTTCTTT. This chain links TRBV19 with TRBJ1-1, with D perhaps matching TRBD1 (5 bases). Trimming shortened V by 5 bases and J by 1 base, and 8 bases separated the two germline ends. The CDR3 extends over 13 amino acids. Germline V gene sequence: CDR1 LNHDA, CDR2 SQIVND (reference sequence).

This chain joins TRBV30 and TRBJ2-7, with 7 bases that match TRBD2. The CDR3 is made up of 15 amino acids. V shed 6 bases and J 0 bases; nucleotides not matched to a gene: 11. Germline V gene lookup returns CDR1 GTSNPN and CDR2 SVGIG (reference sequence). The DNA for the CDR3 is TGTGCCTGTCGGGAGGAGCCGGGAAGCTCCTACGAGCAGTACTTC. It yields the protein CACREEPGSSYEQYF. Based on the CDR3 plus reference TRBV30 and TRBJ2-7, the full variable domain is SQTIHQWPATLVQPVGSPLSLECTVEGTSNPNLYWYRQAAGRGLQLLFYSVGIGQISSEVPQNLSASRPQDRQFILSSKKLLLSDSGFYLCACREEPGSSYEQYFGPGTRLTVT.

The CDR3 is CASSVDSGVEDYGYTF. CDR3 DNA: TGTGCCAGCAGCGTAGATTCTGGGGTGGAGGACTATGGCTACACCTTC. This chain links TRBV9 with TRBJ1-2; D is unclear. The CDR3 spans 16 residues. Trimming pared 0 bases from V and 3 bases from J, leaving 15 bases between. Germline assignment: CDR1 SGDLS and CDR2 YYNGEE.

The chain links TRBV6-5 to TRBJ1-5, with 9 bases matching TRBD1. The CDR3 loop spans 15 amino acids. J gave up 4 bases and V 2 bases, and 3 bases lay outside the gene matches. From germline, CDR1 is MNHEY and CDR2 SVGAGI. The CDR3 is CASSYDRGGNQPQHF. The CDR3 DNA is TGTGCCAGCAGTTACGACAGGGGGGGAAATCAGCCCCAGCATTTT.

This clone has just one count. This chain connects TRBV2 to TRBJ2-7, with a possible D match to TRBD1 (6 bases). Between the trimmed V and J ends, which lost 0 bases and 3 bases, there was a span of 12 bases. There are 15 residues in the CDR3. Per germline, CDR1 SNHLY and CDR2 FYNNEI. The CDR3 nucleotides read TGTGCCAGCAGTGAAGCGCAGGGACACAACTACGAGCAGTACTTC. Its protein product is CASSEAQGHNYEQYF. The full variable domain, rest sourced from reference TRBV2 and TRBJ2-7, is EPEVTQTPSHQVTQMGQEVILRCVPISNHLYFYWYRQILGQKVEFLVSFYNNEISEKSEIFDDQFSVERPDGSNFTLKIRSTKLEDSAMYFCASSEAQGHNYEQYFGPGTRLTVT.

J is TRBJ1-2 and V is TRBV5-1, with D possibly TRBD1 on 5 matching bases. Trimming pared 0 bases from V and 0 bases from J, leaving 15 bases between. This CDR3 comprises 17 residues. CDR1 and CDR2 (germline): SGHRS, YFSETQ. CDR3: CASSLGLGTAPNYGYTF. The CDR3 DNA reads as TGCGCCAGCAGCTTGGGATTAGGGACTGCCCCTAACTATGGCTACACCTTC.

This clone showed up just once. V and J are TRBV18 and TRBJ1-1, with D unclear. Germline-derived CDR1 and CDR2 are KGHSH and LQKENI. V was cut by 5 bases and J by 8 bases, with 21 bases left in between. The CDR3 is made up of 15 amino acids. The CDR3 here is CASSLRTVPPTEAFF. DNA for the CDR3: TGTGCCAGCTCATTGAGGACCGTACCTCCCACCGAAGCTTTCTTT.

The chain carries TRBV12-3 or TRBV12-4 and TRBJ1-2; no definite D call. V was trimmed by 6 bases and J by 0 bases, leaving 8 bases between them. The CDR3 spans 13 residues. CDR3 protein: CASSPTANYGYTF. CDR3 nucleotides: TGTGCCAGCAGCCCTACAGCTAACTATGGCTACACCTTC.

This sequence joins TRBV5-8 and TRBJ2-1; 10 bases are shared with TRBD1. The CDR3 has 15 residues. Trimming at V came to 2 bases and at J to 6 bases, leaving 5 bases not matched to a gene. Germline CDR1 and CDR2: SGHTS and YDEGEE. CDR3 sequence reads: CASSFGQGESNEQFF. CDR3 coding DNA: TGTGCCAGCAGCTTTGGACAGGGGGAAAGCAATGAGCAGTTCTTC.

Details on this clone: The junction shows a germline mismatch at one end, possibly a read error. This chain's CDR3 is CASSHRPRTSGNNEQFF. The DNA of the CDR3 is TGTGCTAGCAGCCACCGGCCGAGGACTAGCGGAAACAATGAGCAGTTCTTC. The V call is TRBV7-7, the J call TRBJ2-1, with 10 bases identical to TRBD2. Germline values: CDR1 SSHAT, CDR2 FNYEAQ (reference sequence). The CDR3 loop spans 17 amino acids. Together with reference TRBV7-7 and TRBJ2-1, the CDR3 gives the full variable domain: GAGVSQSPRYKVTKRGQDVTLRCDPISSHATLYWYQQALGQGPEFLTYFNYEAQPDKSGLPSDRFSAERPEGSISTLTIQRTEQRDSAMYRCASSHRPRTSGNNEQFFGPGTRLTVL.

The gene calls are TRBV2 and TRBJ1-1; possible D gene TRBD1, 5 bases. Looked up from germline, CDR1 is SNHLY and CDR2 is FYNNEI. Trimming took off 8 bases at V and 4 bases at J, with 20 bases between the two ends. The CDR3 loop spans 15 amino acids. The CDR3 DNA follows: TGTGCCAGCGACCTGGGGGTCCCCGTCGGCACTGAAGCTTTCTTT. Protein: CASDLGVPVGTEAFF. Filled out from reference TRBV2 and TRBJ1-1, the complete variable domain reads EPEVTQTPSHQVTQMGQEVILRCVPISNHLYFYWYRQILGQKVEFLVSFYNNEISEKSEIFDDQFSVERPDGSNFTLKIRSTKLEDSAMYFCASDLGVPVGTEAFFGQGTRLTVV.

The chain has TRBV6-6 and TRBJ2-1; 7 bases are a match to TRBD1. Germline V gives CDR1 MNHNY, CDR2 SVGAGI (reference sequence). V shed 5 bases and J 4 bases; nucleotides not matched to a gene: 8. This CDR3 has 15 amino acids. CDR3 residues: CASSGQDDTYNEQFF. CDR3 coding DNA: TGTGCCAGCAGTGGACAGGACGATACTTACAATGAGCAGTTCTTC.

The chain joins TRBV7-9 to TRBJ1-3; tentative D call: TRBD1 (6 bases). This CDR3 is 12 amino acids long. Germline values: CDR1 SEHNR, CDR2 FQNEAQ (reference sequence). Trimming left V 6 bases short and J 13 bases short, with 16 bases between. The CDR3 here is CASRPSGRGIYF. The CDR3 DNA reads as TGTGCCAGCAGGCCCTCCGGGAGGGGGATATATTTT.

This rearrangement joins TRBV15 to TRBJ1-5, with a weak D call TRBD1 (5 bases). CDR1 and CDR2 (germline): LNHNV, YYDKDF (reference sequence). The CDR3 covers 17 residues. Trimming left V 3 bases short and J 0 bases short, with 15 bases between. The CDR3 coding sequence is TGTGCCACCAGCAGGGGGAGGTGGAGGGGTAGCAATCAGCCCCAGCATTTT. This translates into CATSRGRWRGSNQPQHF.

The chain carries TRBV28 and TRBJ1-1; TRBD1 might be the D (5 bases). The CDR3 consists of 14 residues. Germline V gene data show CDR1 as MDHEN and CDR2 as SYDVKM. Trimming removed 7 bases at V and 3 bases at J, with 15 bases between. The CDR3: CASTHRGSYTEAFF. The CDR3 nucleotides read TGTGCCAGCACCCACCGGGGGAGTTACACTGAAGCTTTCTTT.

The chain uses TRBV10-3 and TRBJ2-3; 9 nucleotides line up with TRBD1. The CDR3 is 23 amino acids. Per germline, CDR1 ENHRY and CDR2 SYGVKD. Trimming cost V 2 bases and J 0 bases; bases outside gene matches: 24. CDR3 sequence: CAISEPPGTGIGRGSASTDTQYF. DNA of the CDR3: TGTGCCATCAGTGAGCCCCCCGGGACAGGGATAGGGCGGGGTTCAGCTAGCACAGATACGCAGTATTTT.

The rearrangement uses TRBV19 and TRBJ1-1; perhaps TRBD1 as D (6 bases). This CDR3 has 12 residues. Germline CDR1 and CDR2: LNHDA and SQIVND (reference sequence). Trimming removed 6 bases from V and 4 bases from J, with 9 bases in between. CDR3 in amino acids: CASSQGSTEAFF. The CDR3 nucleotides are TGTGCCAGTAGCCAGGGGAGCACTGAAGCTTTCTTT.

The rearrangement links TRBV6-1 to TRBJ2-7; no clear D gene. CDR1 and CDR2 (germline): MNHNS, SASEGT. The germline V and J ends were trimmed by 2 bases and 7 bases, with 21 bases remaining between them. This CDR3 contains 16 residues. The CDR3 bases are TGTGCCAGCAGTGAAACAATGGCGCTGGGTTTGAATGAGCAGTACTTC. The encoded protein is CASSETMALGLNEQYF.